Listed below are T cell receptor beta chains from one sample, sequenced in a study of cytomegalovirus exposure and HLA in healthy donors. The method was immunoSEQ multiplex PCR; TCRdb's version includes in-frame clones alone and lacks a portion of them. The repertoire holds roughly 120,000 clones, 75% to 85% seen once, with more than 3% in the top ten. The sequencing sample was made of PBMCs. The receptors originated from a man between 40 and 49 years old in good health and CMV-seronegative. The CDR3 runs from the conserved cysteine through the conserved F or W. D genes are given only for firm matches. Clone size is not always given. Where it is, it says once, few, many or a class for expanded clones.

NA	NA	TRBV5-1	TRBJ2-2	TGCGCCAGCAGCCCTACCGGGATCCCCTCCGTCGGGGAGCTGTTTTTT	CASSPTGIPSVGELFF
NA	NA	TRBV18	TRBJ1-6	TGTGCCAGCTCACCCGAGAGGAATTCACCCCTCCACTTT	CASSPERNSPLHF
NA	TRBD1	TRBV6-6	TRBJ2-7	TGTGCCAGCAGTTACTCGACAGGGACATACGAGCAGTACTTC	CASSYSTGTYEQYF
NA	NA	TRBV7-2	TRBJ2-3	TGTGCCAGCAGCTTAGCCCACGGGTCCGATACGCAGTATTTT	CASSLAHGSDTQYF
once	TRBD1	TRBV2	TRBJ2-5	TGTGCCAGCAGGGGTTCGACAGGGAGAGAGACCCAGTACTTC	CASRGSTGRETQYF
NA	TRBD1	TRBV7-2	TRBJ2-4	TGTGCCAGCAGCGAAAACAGGGGATCCCAGTACTTC	CASSENRGSQYF
NA	NA	TRBV19	TRBJ1-2	TGTGCCAGTAGCCCCCCGGAGATTGCGAAGGGCTACACCTTC	CASSPPEIAKGYTF
NA	TRBD1	TRBV19	TRBJ1-1	TGTGCCAGTAGTCCTCAAACAGGGGCGAACACTGAAGCTTTCTTT	CASSPQTGANTEAFF
NA	NA	TRBV7-8	TRBJ1-1	TGTGCCAGCAGTTTTCTACAGGTGAACACTGAAGCTTTCTTT	CASSFLQVNTEAFF
few	NA	TRBV6-5	TRBJ1-2	TGTGCCAGCAGTATGCAGGGAACGGAAGGCTACACCTTC	CASSMQGTEGYTF
NA	TRBD1	TRBV7-8	TRBJ1-1	TGTGCCAGCAGCTTTTTGGGACAGGGGGCCATGAACACTGAAGCTTTCTTT	CASSFLGQGAMNTEAFF
NA	TRBD2	TRBV7-2	TRBJ2-1	TGTGCCAGCCGACTCGACTACGCTAGCGGGGCTGAGCAGTTCTTC	CASRLDYASGAEQFF
NA	NA	TRBV21-1	TRBJ1-1	TGTGCCAGCAGCAAAGAGGAAGGGGGGGACACTGAAGCTTTCTTT	CASSKEEGGDTEAFF
NA	NA	TRBV2	TRBJ1-4	TGTGCCAGCAATGGCAGGATAGCAACTAATGAAAAACTGTTTTTT	CASNGRIATNEKLFF
NA	NA	TRBV14	TRBJ1-2	TGTGCCAGCAGCCAACGTCGGGTAGAAGGCTACACCTTC	CASSQRRVEGYTF
NA	TRBD1	TRBV5-5	TRBJ1-2	TGTGCCAGCAGTTCCTATCCAGGACAGGGGCCTGACTATGGCTACACCTTC	CASSSYPGQGPDYGYTF
NA	NA	TRBV29-1	TRBJ1-1	TGCAGCGTTGTCCGGGGGAGGACTGAAGCTTTCTTT	CSVVRGRTEAFF
NA	TRBD1	TRBV6-5	TRBJ1-5	TGTGCCAGCACAGGACAGGGGAATCAGCCCCAGCATTTT	CASTGQGNQPQHF
NA	NA	TRBV7-3	TRBJ2-5	TGTGCCAGCAGCCCGGGGGGCCCGGAGACCCAGTACTTC	CASSPGGPETQYF
NA	NA	TRBV6-5	TRBJ2-6	TGTGCCAGCAGTTACTTGGACCGGTCTGGGGCCAACGGCCTGACTTTC	CASSYLDRSGANGLTF
NA	NA	TRBV7-3	TRBJ2-2	TGTGCCAGCAGCCCACGGGGTAAATCGAACACCGGGGAGCTGTTTTTT	CASSPRGKSNTGELFF
NA	NA	TRBV7-9	TRBJ2-7	TGTGCCAGCAGCCCCACGGCCTACGAGCAGTACTTC	CASSPTAYEQYF
NA	NA	TRBV19	TRBJ1-2	TGTGCCAGTAGTATGGCAGGCAATTCTTATGGCTACACCTTC	CASSMAGNSYGYTF
NA	TRBD2	TRBV2	TRBJ2-3	TGTGCCAGCAGTGAAGAGGGGACTACCACAGATACGCAGTATTTT	CASSEEGTTTDTQYF
NA	NA	TRBV18	TRBJ1-1	TGTGCCAGCTCACTCAGGGAGAACACTGAAGCTTTCTTT	CASSLRENTEAFF
NA	NA	TRBV2	TRBJ1-4	TGTGCCAGCAGCAGGCAGAATGAAAAACTGTTTTTT	CASSRQNEKLFF
NA	NA	TRBV6-6	TRBJ2-6	TGTGCCAGCTTTTCTTCTTTCTCTGGGGCCAACGTCCTGACTTTC	CASFSSFSGANVLTF
few	TRBD1	TRBV4-2	TRBJ2-7	TGTGCCAGCAGCCCCTCAGGGGGAATCGGGTCCTACGAGCAGTACTTC	CASSPSGGIGSYEQYF
NA	TRBD1	TRBV27	TRBJ2-1	TGTGCCAGCAGAGACACCCGACAGGGGAAATACAATGAGCAGTTCTTC	CASRDTRQGKYNEQFF
NA	TRBD1	TRBV6-1	TRBJ1-1	TGTGCCAGCAGCACCCGGGACAGGGGGGCCACTGAAGCTTTCTTT	CASSTRDRGATEAFF
once	TRBD2	TRBV7-2	TRBJ2-1	TGTGCCAGCAGCTTCCCCTGGACTAGCGCTATATACAATGAGCAGTTCTTC	CASSFPWTSAIYNEQFF
NA	NA	TRBV7-2	TRBJ2-4	TGTGCCAGCAGCTCCCAGGCGTTGTTAGCCAAAAACATTCAGTACTTC	CASSSQALLAKNIQYF
NA	TRBD1	TRBV6-5	TRBJ1-2	TGTGCCAGCAGCCACGGGACAGATAGGAGCTATGGCTACACCTTC	CASSHGTDRSYGYTF
NA	TRBD1	TRBV5-6	TRBJ1-1	TGTGCCAGCGCCCAGGGGGCGGATGAAGCTTTCTTT	CASAQGADEAFF
NA	NA	TRBV28	TRBJ1-1	TGTGCCAGCAGTTCAGTGGGGGGGGGTAGCCCTGAAGCTTTCTTT	CASSSVGGGSPEAFF
NA	NA	TRBV27	TRBJ1-1	TGTGCCAGCAGTTTCTCCCTGAACACTGAAGCTTTCTTT	CASSFSLNTEAFF
few	NA	TRBV19	TRBJ2-7	TGTGCCAGTAGTATAGTCGGGGAGGTCGCCTACGAGCAGTACTTC	CASSIVGEVAYEQYF
NA	TRBD1	TRBV5-4	TRBJ1-2	TGTGCCAGCAGCTTGCGGACAGGGACTGATGGCTACACCTTC	CASSLRTGTDGYTF
NA	NA	TRBV2	TRBJ1-2	TGTGCCAGCAAGGGGTCTGGCGGAGCTAACTATGGCTACACCTTC	CASKGSGGANYGYTF
NA	TRBD1	TRBV7-9	TRBJ1-5	TGTGCCAGCAGCTCGGGACAGAGCAATCAGCCCCAGCATTTT	CASSSGQSNQPQHF
NA	NA	TRBV5-5	TRBJ1-1	TGTGCCAGCAGCTCGAGTCATGGGACTCTCAACACTGAAGCTTTCTTT	CASSSSHGTLNTEAFF
NA	NA	TRBV7-3	TRBJ2-7	TGTGCCAGCAGCCCTTCGGGGTCCTACGAGCAGTACTTC	CASSPSGSYEQYF
once	NA	TRBV10-3	TRBJ1-1	TGTGCCATCAGTGCAGGGGACACTGAAGCTTTCTTT	CAISAGDTEAFF
NA	TRBD1	TRBV6-5	TRBJ2-7	TGTGCCAGCAGTTCCCAATCCACAGGGGACGAGCAGTACTTC	CASSSQSTGDEQYF
NA	NA	TRBV18	TRBJ1-1	TGTGCCAGCTCACCAAGCCCGGGTACTTTCTTT	CASSPSPGTFF
few	NA	TRBV5-1	TRBJ1-1	TGCGCCAGCAGGGTGGCGAACACTGAAGCTTTCTTT	CASRVANTEAFF
NA	NA	TRBV7-2	TRBJ1-3	TGTGCCAGCAGCTTATCGATTGGCGGGGGAAACACCATATATTTT	CASSLSIGGGNTIYF
NA	TRBD2	TRBV5-4	TRBJ2-5	TGTGCCAGCAGCTTACCAGGGACTAGAGTACAAGAGACCCAGTACTTC	CASSLPGTRVQETQYF